The text below deals with one TCR beta chain. Its antigen remains unidentified. Reverse transcribing all isolated RNA meant expressed TCRB transcripts were sequenced. The read count averaged approximately 3.5 million across naive, central memory and regulatory T cell samples. The table came from immunoSEQ multiplex PCR; TCRdb's copy has only in-frame clones and leaves some out. The repertoire holds more than 300,000 clones, with roughly 8.8% as singletons. Trimming left V 3 bases short and J 8 bases short, with 13 bases between. CDR3 length: 14 amino acids. Germline CDR1 reads KGHSH; CDR2 reads LQKENI. One heparinised blood draw averaging roughly 100 mL was given by each donor. This sample is part of a study of beta chain features in type 1 diabetes. Study observations and caveats: Type 1 diabetes patients showed a moderate but significant shortening of TCRB CDR3s in all four CD4+ subsets.

V gene TRBV18 combines with J gene TRBJ1-4, with D unresolved. Material: central memory CD4+ T cells from blood. The origin of this receptor is a man aged 30 to 39 with type 1 diabetes. CDR3 region: CASSPVRSEEKLFF. The CDR3 nucleotides are TGTGCCAGCTCACCGGTCCGTTCGGAAGAAAAACTGTTTTTT.